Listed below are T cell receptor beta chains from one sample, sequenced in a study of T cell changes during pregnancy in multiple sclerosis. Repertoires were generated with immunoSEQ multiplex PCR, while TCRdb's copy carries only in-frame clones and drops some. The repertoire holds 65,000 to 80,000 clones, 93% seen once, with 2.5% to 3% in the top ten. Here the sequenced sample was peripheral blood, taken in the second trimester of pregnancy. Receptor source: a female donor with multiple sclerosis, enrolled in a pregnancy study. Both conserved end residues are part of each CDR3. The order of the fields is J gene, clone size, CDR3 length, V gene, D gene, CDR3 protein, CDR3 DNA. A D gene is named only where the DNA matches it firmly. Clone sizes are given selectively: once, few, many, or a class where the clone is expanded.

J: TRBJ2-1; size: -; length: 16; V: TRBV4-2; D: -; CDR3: CASSQADHGSGNEQFF; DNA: TGTGCCAGCAGCCAAGCAGATCACGGTAGCGGCAATGAGCAGTTCTTC
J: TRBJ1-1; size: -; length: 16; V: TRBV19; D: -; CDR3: CASSLLGGAEFTEAFF; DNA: TGTGCCAGTAGCTTACTAGGGGGGGCGGAATTCACTGAAGCTTTCTTT
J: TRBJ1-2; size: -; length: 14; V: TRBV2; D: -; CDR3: CASSVAPGNYGYTF; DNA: TGTGCCAGCAGTGTGGCGCCAGGGAACTATGGCTACACCTTC
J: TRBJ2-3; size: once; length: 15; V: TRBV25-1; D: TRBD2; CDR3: CASSQGGGTWDTQYF; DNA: TGTGCCAGCTCCCAAGGCGGGGGAACCTGGGATACGCAGTATTTT
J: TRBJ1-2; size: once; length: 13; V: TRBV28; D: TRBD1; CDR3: CASSVTGNYGYTF; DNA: TGTGCCAGCAGCGTGACAGGGAACTATGGCTACACCTTC
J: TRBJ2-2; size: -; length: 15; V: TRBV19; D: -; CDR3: CASSIVGGDTGELFF; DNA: TGTGCCAGTAGTATTGTAGGAGGGGACACCGGGGAGCTGTTTTTT
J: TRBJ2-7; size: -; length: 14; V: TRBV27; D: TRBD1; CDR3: CASSLSGTAYEQYF; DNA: TGTGCCAGCAGTTTATCGGGGACAGCCTACGAGCAGTACTTC
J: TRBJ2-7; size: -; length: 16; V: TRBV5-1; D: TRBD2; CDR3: CASSLFASGGTYEQYF; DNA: TGCGCCAGCAGCTTGTTCGCTAGCGGGGGAACCTACGAGCAGTACTTC
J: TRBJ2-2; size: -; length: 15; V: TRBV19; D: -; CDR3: CASSIDRWRSGELFF; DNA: TGTGCCAGTAGTATAGATCGGTGGCGGAGTGGGGAGCTGTTTTTT
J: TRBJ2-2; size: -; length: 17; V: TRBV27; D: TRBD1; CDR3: CASSLSGQGSESGELFF; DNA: TGTGCCAGCAGTTTATCGGGACAGGGGAGTGAGAGCGGGGAGCTGTTTTTT
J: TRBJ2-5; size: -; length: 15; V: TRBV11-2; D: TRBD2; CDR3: CASSLVPGGREAQYF; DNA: TGTGCCAGCAGCTTAGTTCCGGGGGGAAGAGAGGCCCAGTACTTC
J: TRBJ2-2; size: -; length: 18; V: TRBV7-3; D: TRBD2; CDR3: CASSPRVLADPNTGELFF; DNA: TGTGCCAGCAGCCCAAGGGTTCTAGCGGACCCTAACACCGGGGAGCTGTTTTTT
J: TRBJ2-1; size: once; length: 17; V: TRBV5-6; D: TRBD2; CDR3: CASSPWGSGGAYNEQFF; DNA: TGTGCCAGCAGCCCCTGGGGTAGCGGGGGGGCCTACAATGAGCAGTTCTTC
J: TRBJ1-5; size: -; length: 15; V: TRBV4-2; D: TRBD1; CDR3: CASSPGDRGDQPQHF; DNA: TGTGCCAGCAGCCCGGGCGACAGGGGAGATCAGCCCCAGCATTTT
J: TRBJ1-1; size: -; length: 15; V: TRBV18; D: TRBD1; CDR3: CASSRVTGPDTEAFF; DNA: TGTGCCAGCTCACGCGTGACAGGGCCGGACACTGAAGCTTTCTTT
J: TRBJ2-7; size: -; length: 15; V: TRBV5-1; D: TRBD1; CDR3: CASSLRGDSSYEQYF; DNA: TGCGCCAGCAGCTTGCGAGGGGACAGCTCCTACGAGCAGTACTTC
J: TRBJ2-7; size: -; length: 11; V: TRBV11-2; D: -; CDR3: CASSLSSEQYF; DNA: TGTGCCAGCAGCTTATCCTCCGAGCAGTACTTC
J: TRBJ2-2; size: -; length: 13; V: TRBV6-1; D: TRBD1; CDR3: CAGQGRRTGELFF; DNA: TGTGCCGGACAGGGGCGGCGAACCGGGGAGCTGTTTTTT
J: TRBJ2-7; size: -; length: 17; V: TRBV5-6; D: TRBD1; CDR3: CASSLNGGRDRKYEQYF; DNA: TGTGCCAGCAGCTTGAACGGTGGCCGGGACAGGAAATACGAGCAGTACTTC
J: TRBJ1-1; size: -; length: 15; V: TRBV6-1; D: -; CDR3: CASSEQPEVNTEAFF; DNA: TGTGCCAGCAGTGAACAGCCTGAGGTGAACACTGAAGCTTTCTTT
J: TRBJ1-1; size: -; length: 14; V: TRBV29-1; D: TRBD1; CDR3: CSVDAGTGASEAFF; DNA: TGCAGCGTTGACGCCGGGACAGGGGCCTCTGAAGCTTTCTTT
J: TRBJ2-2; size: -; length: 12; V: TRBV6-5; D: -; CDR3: CAIGRAGEELFF; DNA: TGTGCCATCGGACGGGCAGGGGAGGAGCTGTTTTTT
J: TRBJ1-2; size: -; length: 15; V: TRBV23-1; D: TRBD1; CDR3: CASSHNRGPPYGYTF; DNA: TGCGCCAGCAGTCACAACAGGGGGCCCCCCTATGGCTACACCTTC
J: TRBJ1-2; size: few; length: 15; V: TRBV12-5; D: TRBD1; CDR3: CASGLGGQGGDGYTF; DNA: TGTGCTAGTGGTTTGGGGGGACAGGGAGGCGATGGCTACACCTTC
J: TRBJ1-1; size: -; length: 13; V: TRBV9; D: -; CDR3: CASTNLGETEAFF; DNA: TGTGCCAGCACCAACCTTGGGGAGACTGAAGCTTTCTTT
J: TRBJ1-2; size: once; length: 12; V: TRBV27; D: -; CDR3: CATLQGRDGYTF; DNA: TGTGCCACCCTGCAGGGGAGAGATGGCTACACCTTC
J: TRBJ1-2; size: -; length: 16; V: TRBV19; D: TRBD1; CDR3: CASSTADRVGSYGYTF; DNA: TGTGCCAGTAGTACCGCCGACAGGGTAGGTAGCTATGGCTACACCTTC
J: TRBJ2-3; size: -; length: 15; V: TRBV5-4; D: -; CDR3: CASSLRQTRVDTQYF; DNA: TGTGCCAGCAGCTTGAGACAGACCCGGGTCGATACGCAGTATTTT
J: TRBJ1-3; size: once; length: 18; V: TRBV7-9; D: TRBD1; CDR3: CASSLSLRDSASGNTIYF; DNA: TGTGCCAGCAGCTTATCCCTCCGGGACAGCGCCTCTGGAAACACCATATATTTT
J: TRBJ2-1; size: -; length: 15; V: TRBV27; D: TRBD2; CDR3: CASGRAGGFYNEQFF; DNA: TGTGCCAGCGGCCGAGCGGGGGGGTTCTACAATGAGCAGTTCTTC
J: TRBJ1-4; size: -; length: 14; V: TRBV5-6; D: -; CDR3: CASSSDRLNEKLFF; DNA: TGTGCCAGCAGCTCAGACAGGCTTAATGAAAAACTGTTTTTT
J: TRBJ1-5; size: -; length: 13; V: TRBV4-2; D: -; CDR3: CASSQGRDQPQHF; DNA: TGTGCCAGCAGCCAGGGGCGAGATCAGCCCCAGCATTTT
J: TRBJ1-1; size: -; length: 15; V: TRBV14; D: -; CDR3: CASSHSGHQNTEAFF; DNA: TGTGCCAGCAGCCACTCAGGACACCAGAACACTGAAGCTTTCTTT
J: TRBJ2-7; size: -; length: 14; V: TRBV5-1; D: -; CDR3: CASSLGQSSYEQYF; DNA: TGCGCCAGCAGCTTGGGACAAAGCTCCTACGAGCAGTACTTC
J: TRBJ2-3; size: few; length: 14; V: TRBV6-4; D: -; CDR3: CASSDSSETDTQYF; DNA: TGTGCCAGCAGTGACTCGAGTGAGACAGATACGCAGTATTTT
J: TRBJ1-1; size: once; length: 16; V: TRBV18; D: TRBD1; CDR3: CASSPIDRAQNTEAFF; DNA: TGTGCCAGCTCACCCATCGACAGGGCTCAGAACACTGAAGCTTTCTTT
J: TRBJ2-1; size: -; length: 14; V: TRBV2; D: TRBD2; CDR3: CASSGLAGVNEQFF; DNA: TGTGCCAGCAGTGGACTAGCGGGGGTCAATGAGCAGTTCTTC
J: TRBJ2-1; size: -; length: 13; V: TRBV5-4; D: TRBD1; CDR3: CASSLDRGDEQFF; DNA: TGTGCCAGCAGCTTGGACAGGGGTGATGAGCAGTTCTTC
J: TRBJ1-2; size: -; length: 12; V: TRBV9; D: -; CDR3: CASSEDSYGYTF; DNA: TGTGCCAGCAGCGAGGACAGCTATGGCTACACCTTC
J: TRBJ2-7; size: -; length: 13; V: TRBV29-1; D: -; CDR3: CSVEAGNSYEQYF; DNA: TGCAGCGTTGAGGCCGGGAACTCCTACGAGCAGTACTTC
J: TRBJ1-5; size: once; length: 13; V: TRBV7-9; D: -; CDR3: CASSSGAGQPQHF; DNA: TGTGCCAGCAGCTCCGGCGCGGGACAGCCCCAGCATTTT
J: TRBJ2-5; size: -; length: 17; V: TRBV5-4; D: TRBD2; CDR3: CASSTHPVGLRQETQYF; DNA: TGTGCCAGCAGCACACACCCGGTGGGACTACGACAAGAGACCCAGTACTTC